Each of the 23 T cell receptor beta chains below was sequenced from the same sample in a study of cytomegalovirus exposure and HLA in healthy donors. PCR employed 60 Vbeta and 13 Jbeta primers. TCRdb keeps only in-frame clones here, not all; method: immunoSEQ multiplex PCR. The repertoire holds some 170,000 clones, with roughly four fifths as singletons. The sequenced sample was PBMCs. The receptors shown here come from a man aged 50 to 59 in good health and CMV-seropositive.

The sample holds one count of this clone. This chain connects TRBV9 to TRBJ2-3; 9 bases fit TRBD2. This CDR3 comprises 19 residues. Germline values: CDR1 SGDLS, CDR2 YYNGEE. With 2 bases clipped from V and 0 bases from J, the junction kept 13 bases outside the gene matches. CDR3 loop: CASSVFSGGPSISTDTQYF. DNA of the CDR3: TGTGCCAGCAGCGTCTTTAGCGGGGGACCATCGATAAGCACAGATACGCAGTATTTT. Full variable domain (outside the CDR3, taken from reference TRBV9 and TRBJ2-3): DSGVTQTPKHLITATGQRVTLRCSPRSGDLSVYWYQQSLDQGLQFLIQYYNGEERAKGNILERFSAQQFPDLHSELNLSSLELGDSALYFCASSVFSGGPSISTDTQYFGPGTRLTVL.

The V and J genes are TRBV6-1 and TRBJ2-7; 8 nucleotides match TRBD1. Germline trimming cut 10 bases from V and 2 bases from J; bases unmatched to any gene: 13. Germline assignment: CDR1 MNHNS and CDR2 SASEGT. The CDR3 has 15 residues. The chain's CDR3 is CATLPGTGGTYEQYF. The CDR3 DNA sequence: TGTGCCACCTTGCCGGGGACAGGCGGCACCTACGAGCAGTACTTC.

There are a few counts of this clone. This chain connects TRBV28 to TRBJ2-4; 12 bases align to TRBD1. Germline CDR1 and CDR2: MDHEN and SYDVKM. This CDR3 contains 20 residues. With V trimmed by 2 bases and J by 3 bases, 14 bases remained unmatched. CDR3 sequence reads: CASSLDLGQGAKRYKNIQYF. DNA of the CDR3: TGTGCCAGCAGTTTAGATCTGGGACAGGGGGCGAAGCGCTACAAAAACATTCAGTACTTC.

This clone was recorded once. This chain joins TRBV7-9 and TRBJ2-5; 8 bases map to TRBD1. The CDR3 loop spans 15 amino acids. The germline V gene encodes CDR1 SEHNR and CDR2 FQNEAQ (reference sequence). V shed 5 bases and J 5 bases; nucleotides not matched to a gene: 10. The CDR3 region is CASSQGQGGWETQYF. The CDR3 DNA reads as TGTGCCAGCAGCCAAGGACAGGGTGGTTGGGAGACCCAGTACTTC.

The chain is built from TRBV14 and TRBJ2-1; 11 positions match TRBD2. The CDR3 extends over 20 amino acids. The trim removed 1 base at V and 7 bases at J, leaving 18 bases unmatched. Germline assignment: CDR1 SGHDN and CDR2 FVKESK. The DNA for the CDR3 is TGTGCCAGCAGCCAAGGAGGAACTAGCGGGAGTCGAGGAAGAAGGAATGAGCAGTTCTTC. This translates into CASSQGGTSGSRGRRNEQFF.

The V call is TRBV19, the J call TRBJ2-5; D may be TRBD1 (5 bases). This CDR3 region has 17 residues. Germline V gene lookup returns CDR1 LNHDA and CDR2 SQIVND (reference sequence). With 3 bases removed from V and 0 bases from J, the gap between germline ends came to 17 bases. The CDR3 here is CASSIIFRAEYQETQYF. CDR3 sequence (DNA): TGTGCCAGTAGTATCATTTTCAGGGCCGAGTACCAAGAGACCCAGTACTTC.

This clone has a single count. CDR3 DNA: TGTGCCAGCAGGCGGGACTTTCAAGAGACCCAGTACTTC. It specifies CASRRDFQETQYF. The rearrangement uses TRBV2 and TRBJ2-5, with a tentative D call TRBD2 (6 bases). With 6 bases removed from V and 2 bases from J, the gap between germline ends came to 10 bases. The CDR3 is 13 residues long. Per the germline V gene, CDR1 is SNHLY and CDR2 is FYNNEI.

The chain recombines TRBV6-1 with TRBJ2-3, with D perhaps matching TRBD2 (5 bases). Germline CDR1 MNHNS, CDR2 SASEGT. V gave up 1 base and J gave up 3 bases, with 17 bases separating them. The CDR3 length is 17 residues. This CDR3 reads CASSEVRTRAETDTQYF. CDR3 nucleotides: TGTGCCAGCAGTGAAGTTAGGACTCGGGCTGAAACAGATACGCAGTATTTT.

This rearrangement joins TRBV4-1 to TRBJ1-6, with 7 bases fitting TRBD1. The CDR3 has 15 residues. Trimming removed 0 bases from V and 7 bases from J; junction bases left unmatched: 3. CDR1 is MGHRA and CDR2 is YSYEKL in the germline V gene. Here the CDR3 reads CASSQERTGNSPLHF. The CDR3 coding sequence is TGCGCCAGCAGCCAAGAAAGGACAGGCAATTCACCCCTCCACTTT.

This rearrangement joins TRBV28 to TRBJ2-5, with D possibly TRBD1 on 6 matching bases. The last part of the DNA fits TRBJ2-7 better; the J call may be wrong. Germline loops: CDR1 MDHEN, CDR2 SYDVKM. CDR3 length: 12 residues. The CDR3 is CASSFRGGEQYF. The CDR3, as DNA: TGTGCCAGCAGTTTCAGGGGTGGCGAGCAGTACTTC.

The chain carries TRBV19 and TRBJ2-1, with TRBD2 matching 9 bases. The CDR3 totals 17 residues. Germline V gene lookup returns CDR1 LNHDA and CDR2 SQIVND (reference sequence). The V and J ends lost 1 base and 0 bases, in that order; junction bases with no gene match: 4. This chain's CDR3 is CASSIGAGGSSYNEQFF. The CDR3 DNA reads TGTGCCAGTAGTATAGGGGCGGGAGGGAGCTCCTACAATGAGCAGTTCTTC.

This rearrangement joins TRBV7-9 to TRBJ2-1, with a tentative D call TRBD1 (5 bases). Germline V lookup: CDR1 SEHNR, CDR2 FQNEAQ (reference sequence). This CDR3 comprises 15 residues. The V end lost 4 bases, the J end lost 2 bases, and 12 bases lay between the germline ends. For the CDR3, the DNA is TGTGCCAGCAGCTCCACAGGAGAGCCCTACAATGAGCAGTTCTTC. This encodes CASSSTGEPYNEQFF.

Only a few counts were recorded for this clone. This chain links TRBV4-3 with TRBJ1-1; 8 bases agree with TRBD1. Germline trimming cut 2 bases from V and 5 bases from J; bases unmatched to any gene: 1. In germline, CDR1 is LGHNA, CDR2 YSLEER. The CDR3 is 13 residues long. CDR3 bases: TGCGCCAGCAGCCAATACAGGGGGACTGAAGCTTTCTTT. It codes for CASSQYRGTEAFF.

The chain recombines TRBV6-5 with TRBJ2-3; TRBD2 aligns across 15 bases. The CDR3 has 16 amino acids. J was trimmed by 6 bases and V by 2 bases; bases with no gene match: 3. The germline gives CDR1 MNHEY, CDR2 SVGAGI. The CDR3 DNA is TGTGCCAGCAGTTACGGACTAGCGGGGGGGCCCGATACGCAGTATTTT. This gives the protein CASSYGLAGGPDTQYF.

This rearrangement joins TRBV10-3 to TRBJ2-1, with 10 bases aligning to TRBD2. Germline trimming cut 6 bases from V and 6 bases from J; bases unmatched to any gene: 5. The CDR3 consists of 14 residues. CDR1 is ENHRY, CDR2 SYGVKD, per germline. CDR3 amino acids: CAISSGLAINEQFF. The DNA of the CDR3 is TGTGCCATCAGCTCGGGACTAGCGATCAATGAGCAGTTCTTC.

The gene calls are TRBV11-2 and TRBJ2-2, with D perhaps TRBD2 (6 bases). The CDR3 runs 17 residues. Germline CDR1 and CDR2: SGHAT and FQNNGV. The ends were cut back, 7 bases at V and 3 bases at J, with 21 bases in the middle. CDR3 protein: CASTYRDGGEDTGELFF. The CDR3 DNA is TGTGCCAGCACCTATCGAGACGGCGGGGAGGACACCGGGGAGCTGTTTTTT.

The V gene is TRBV29-1, the J gene TRBJ2-3; maybe TRBD1 (5 bases). CDR3 size: 12 residues. The V end was cut by 0 bases, the J end by 4 bases, with 5 bases between. Germline V gene lookup returns CDR1 SQVTM and CDR2 ANQGSEA. The CDR3 bases are TGCAGCGTTGAAGAGGGGCCAGATACGCAGTATTTT. Its translation is CSVEEGPDTQYF.

The rearrangement links TRBV10-2 to TRBJ2-5; 11 bases align to TRBD2. V trimming: 6 bases; J trimming: 5 bases; junction bases outside the gene matches: 8. The V gene's germline CDR1 is WSHSY and CDR2 SAAADI. CDR3 length: 15 residues. The DNA for the CDR3 is TGCGCCAGCAGCCCAAATAGCGGGGGGGTGGAGACCCAGTACTTC. Translated: CASSPNSGGVETQYF.

The CDR3 loop reads CASSSMTEDSTEAFF. Written as DNA, the CDR3 is TGCGCCAGCAGCTCGATGACGGAAGACTCTACTGAAGCTTTCTTT. The V and J genes are TRBV5-1 and TRBJ1-1; no clear D gene. This CDR3 is built from 15 residues. Germline CDR1 SGHRS, CDR2 YFSETQ. V was pared by 3 bases and J by 5 bases, with 17 bases between.

The chain recombines TRBV27 with TRBJ2-1, with D possibly TRBD2 on 6 matching bases. V was pared by 7 bases and J by 10 bases, with 14 bases between. The CDR3 is 12 residues long. The germline CDR1 and CDR2 sequences are MNHEY and SMNVEV (reference sequence). CDR3 nucleotides: TGTGCCAGCAATCGACCGGCGGGGGAGCAGTTCTTC. The encoded protein is CASNRPAGEQFF.

This clone was observed a few times. CDR3 sequence: CASTPGWEETQYF. CDR3 nucleotide sequence: TGTGCCAGCACGCCAGGGTGGGAAGAGACCCAGTACTTC. The chain joins TRBV6-1 to TRBJ2-5; the D gene is possibly TRBD1 (5 bases). V was shortened by 7 bases and J by 3 bases, with 12 bases between the two germline ends. The CDR3 has 13 residues. Germline CDR1 MNHNS, CDR2 SASEGT.

This rearrangement joins TRBV19 to TRBJ2-3, with D perhaps TRBD1 (5 bases). CDR1 and CDR2 from the germline V gene are LNHDA and SQIVND (reference sequence). V dropped 2 bases and J dropped 0 bases, with 9 bases sitting between them. This CDR3 is built from 15 residues. The CDR3 here is CASSIIAGSTDTQYF. In DNA, the CDR3 is TGTGCCAGTAGTATAATCGCAGGGAGCACAGATACGCAGTATTTT.

This chain uses TRBV7-9 with TRBJ2-3, with 11 bases matching TRBD2. The germline gives CDR1 SEHNR, CDR2 FQNEAQ (reference sequence). This CDR3 is built from 18 residues. After removal of 1 base from V and 2 bases from J, the junction contained 8 bases not matched to a gene. This CDR3 reads CASSLGALAGGVTDTQYF. The CDR3, as DNA: TGTGCCAGCAGCTTAGGAGCTCTAGCGGGGGGTGTCACAGATACGCAGTATTTT. The complete variable domain, with remaining parts taken from reference TRBV7-9 and TRBJ2-3, reads DTGVSQNPRHKITKRGQNVTFRCDPISEHNRLYWYRQTLGQGPEFLTYFQNEAQLEKSRLLSDRFSAERPKGSFSTLEIQRTEQGDSAMYLCASSLGALAGGVTDTQYFGPGTRLTVL.